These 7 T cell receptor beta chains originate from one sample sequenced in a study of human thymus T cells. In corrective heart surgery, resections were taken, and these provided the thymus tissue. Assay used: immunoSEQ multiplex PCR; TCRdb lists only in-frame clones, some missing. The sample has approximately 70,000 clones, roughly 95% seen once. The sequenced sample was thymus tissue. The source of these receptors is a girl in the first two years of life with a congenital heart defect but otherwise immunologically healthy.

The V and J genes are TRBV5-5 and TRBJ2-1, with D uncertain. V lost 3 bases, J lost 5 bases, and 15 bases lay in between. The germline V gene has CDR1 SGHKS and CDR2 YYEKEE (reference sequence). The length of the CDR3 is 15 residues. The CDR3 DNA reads TGTGCCAGCAGCTGTCCCTCGGTACGGAACAATGAGCAGTTCTTC. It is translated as CASSCPSVRNNEQFF.

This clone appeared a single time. As DNA, the CDR3 is TGTGCCAGCAGTTTGTCCCACTCCGGGACAGGGGGCTATGGCTACACCTTC. Amino acids: CASSLSHSGTGGYGYTF. The chain recombines TRBV27 with TRBJ1-2; 11 bases line up with TRBD1. Unmatched junction bases numbered 10, after V lost 3 bases and J lost 4 bases. CDR1 MNHEY and CDR2 SMNVEV come from the germline V gene (reference sequence). The length of the CDR3 is 17 residues.

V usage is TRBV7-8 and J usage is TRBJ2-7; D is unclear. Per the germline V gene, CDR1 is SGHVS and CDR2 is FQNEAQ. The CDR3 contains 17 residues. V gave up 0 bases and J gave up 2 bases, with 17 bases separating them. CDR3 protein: CASSLAFESVSPYEQYF. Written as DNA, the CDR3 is TGTGCCAGCAGCTTAGCCTTCGAGAGCGTTAGTCCCTACGAGCAGTACTTC.

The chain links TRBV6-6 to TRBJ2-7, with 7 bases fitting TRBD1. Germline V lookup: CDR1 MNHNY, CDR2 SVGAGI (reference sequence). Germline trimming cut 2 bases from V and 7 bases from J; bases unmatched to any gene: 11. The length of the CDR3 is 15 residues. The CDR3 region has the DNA TGTGCCAGCAGTTACGGACAGGTCCCCAGAGAGGAGCAGTACTTC. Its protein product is CASSYGQVPREEQYF.

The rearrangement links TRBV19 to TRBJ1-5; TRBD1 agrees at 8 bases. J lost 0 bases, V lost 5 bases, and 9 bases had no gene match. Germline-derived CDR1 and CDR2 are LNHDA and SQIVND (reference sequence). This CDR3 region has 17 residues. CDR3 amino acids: CASSVSRQGRSNQPQHF. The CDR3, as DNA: TGTGCCAGTAGTGTGAGTCGACAGGGGCGTAGCAATCAGCCCCAGCATTTT.

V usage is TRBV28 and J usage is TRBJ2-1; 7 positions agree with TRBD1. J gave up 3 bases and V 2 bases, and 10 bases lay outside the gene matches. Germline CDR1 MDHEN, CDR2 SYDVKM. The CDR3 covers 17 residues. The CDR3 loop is CASSLTSRAGGYNEQFF. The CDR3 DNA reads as TGTGCCAGCAGTTTAACTTCCCGGGCAGGGGGCTACAATGAGCAGTTCTTC.

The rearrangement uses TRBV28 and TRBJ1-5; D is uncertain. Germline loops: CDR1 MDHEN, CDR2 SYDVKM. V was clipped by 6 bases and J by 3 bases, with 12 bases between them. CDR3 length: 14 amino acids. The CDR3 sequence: CASSHRWPNQPQHF. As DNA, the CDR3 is TGTGCCAGCAGCCACCGGTGGCCCAATCAGCCCCAGCATTTT.